The text below deals with one T cell receptor beta chain. The sample comes from a study of blood T cell repertoires in COVID-19. The wider study: From T cells, B-cell-depleted T cells, or PBMCs came the material, which was cDNA or gDNA.

CDR1 SGHNT and CDR2 YYREEE come from the germline V gene (reference sequence). V gave up 2 bases and J gave up 7 bases; unmatched junction bases: 5. The length of the CDR3 is 13 residues. Produced via immunoSEQ multiplex PCR; TCRdb's table is partial and in-frame only. The table lists about 97,000 clones, 84% of them singletons, with roughly 4% in the top ten. The sample consisted of peripheral blood. The chain combines TRBV5-4 with TRBJ1-2, with TRBD1 matching over 7 bases. The clonotype comes from a human donor in a cohort sampled during active COVID-19. CDR3 sequence: CASSFSTGVGYTF. CDR3 nucleotides: TGTGCCAGCAGCTTCTCCACAGGGGTTGGCTACACCTTC.